This entry lists 30 T cell receptor beta chains sequenced from one sample in a study of blood T cell repertoires in COVID-19. Sequencing used immunoSEQ multiplex PCR; TCRdb keeps in-frame clones, though not all of them. The table includes about 99,000 clones, 80% to 90% detected once. Sequencing was done on a sample of peripheral blood. The receptors derive from a man between 60 and 75 years old with acute or convalescent COVID-19.

A few counts support this clone. The chain is built from TRBV6-4 and TRBJ2-1; 13 bases map to TRBD2. The CDR3 runs to 15 residues. Per the germline V gene, CDR1 is MRHNA and CDR2 is SNTAGT. V lost 6 bases to trimming and J lost 9 bases; unmatched junction nucleotides: 8. The CDR3 nucleotides read TGTGCCAGCAGCTTGACTAGCGGGAGGTTATCTGAGCAGTTCTTC. Amino acid sequence: CASSLTSGRLSEQFF.

The V gene is TRBV27, the J gene TRBJ2-1; 11 nucleotides agree with TRBD2. There are 18 residues in the CDR3. CDR1 is MNHEY and CDR2 is SMNVEV in the germline V gene (reference sequence). Trimming at V came to 5 bases and at J to 2 bases, leaving 11 bases not matched to a gene. Here the CDR3 reads CASSLASGLAAPYNEQFF. The CDR3, as DNA: TGTGCCAGCAGTCTCGCCTCGGGACTAGCGGCTCCCTACAATGAGCAGTTCTTC.

The rearrangement joins TRBV2 to TRBJ2-3, with 13 nucleotides matching TRBD2. CDR3 length: 15 amino acids. V lost 5 bases to trimming and J lost 5 bases; unmatched junction nucleotides: 4. CDR1 is SNHLY, CDR2 FYNNEI, per germline. The CDR3 is CASSRTSGRQDTQYF. The CDR3 bases are TGTGCCAGCAGTCGGACTAGCGGGAGACAAGATACGCAGTATTTT.

This clone occurred once. This rearrangement joins TRBV18 to TRBJ2-3, with D possibly matching TRBD1 (6 bases). Per the germline V gene, CDR1 is KGHSH and CDR2 is LQKENI. V was cut by 2 bases and J by 5 bases, with 17 bases left in between. This CDR3 contains 16 residues. CDR3 in amino acids: CASSPGGAKRGDTQYF. The CDR3 bases are TGTGCCAGCTCACCAGGGGGCGCCAAGAGGGGAGATACGCAGTATTTT.

The J gene is TRBJ2-1, the V gene TRBV11-1; D perhaps matches TRBD2 (5 bases). CDR1 is SGHAT and CDR2 is FQDESV in the germline V gene (reference sequence). V was trimmed by 0 bases and J by 9 bases, leaving 9 bases between them. The CDR3 is 13 amino acids. The CDR3 DNA reads as TGTGCCAGCAGCTTAGCGGGTGAGGGTGAGCAGTTCTTC. Protein: CASSLAGEGEQFF.

The CDR3 DNA reads as TGCAGCGCCGAGGTTTCCGCAGATACGCAGTATTTT. This sequence encodes CSAEVSADTQYF. V and J are TRBV29-1 and TRBJ2-3; D remains unclear. The CDR3 has 12 amino acids. Trimming stripped 7 bases from V and 4 bases from J, with 12 bases between. The germline V gene has CDR1 SQVTM and CDR2 ANQGSEA.

The chain employs TRBV28 and TRBJ1-2; the match to TRBD1 covers 7 bases. V was clipped by 6 bases and J by 2 bases; unmatched bases: 9. This CDR3 comprises 15 residues. Germline V gene data show CDR1 as MDHEN and CDR2 as SYDVKM. CDR3 in amino acids: CASRYRGGPNYGYTF. DNA for the CDR3: TGTGCCAGCAGGTACAGGGGCGGACCGAACTATGGCTACACCTTC.

This clone was seen a few times. The V call is TRBV9, the J call TRBJ2-2; TRBD1 is a possible D gene (6 bases). Germline V lookup: CDR1 SGDLS, CDR2 YYNGEE. Deletions cut 5 bases from V and 4 bases from J, with 12 bases between. The CDR3 is made up of 14 amino acids. The CDR3 here is CASRRAGATGELFF. The CDR3 bases are TGTGCCAGCAGGAGGGCAGGGGCCACCGGGGAGCTGTTTTTT.

This chain uses TRBV18 with TRBJ2-2; 8 bases agree with TRBD2. Germline V lookup: CDR1 KGHSH, CDR2 LQKENI. The V segment lost 4 bases and the J segment 1 base; nucleotides outside the gene matches: 8. This CDR3 has 17 residues. The CDR3 DNA follows: TGTGCCAGCTCACTAAGGATAGCGGGGCAGAACACCGGGGAGCTGTTTTTT. Translation gives CASSLRIAGQNTGELFF. Filled out from reference TRBV18 and TRBJ2-2, the complete variable domain reads NAGVMQNPRHLVRRRGQEARLRCSPMKGHSHVYWYRQLPEEGLKFMVYLQKENIIDESGMPKERFSAEFPKEGPSILRIQQVVRGDSAAYFCASSLRIAGQNTGELFFGEGSRLTVL.

This rearrangement joins TRBV18 to TRBJ2-4; 11 bases fit TRBD1. The CDR3 extends over 16 amino acids. J gave up 0 bases and V 3 bases, and 1 base lay outside the gene matches. Per the germline V gene, CDR1 is KGHSH and CDR2 is LQKENI. CDR3 DNA: TGTGCCAGCTCACCTGGGACAGGGGGAGCCAAAAACATTCAGTACTTC. It is translated as CASSPGTGGAKNIQYF.

The chain has TRBV9 and TRBJ1-3; D gene uncertain. This CDR3 comprises 14 residues. Between the trimmed V and J ends, which lost 0 bases and 4 bases, there was a span of 8 bases. The germline V gene has CDR1 SGDLS and CDR2 YYNGEE. The CDR3 coding sequence is TGTGCCAGCAGCGTAGAAAACAGAGGAAACACCATATATTTT. Translation: CASSVENRGNTIYF.

This chain links TRBV19 with TRBJ1-5; TRBD1 matches at 7 bases. This CDR3 contains 13 residues. Germline V gives CDR1 LNHDA, CDR2 SQIVND (reference sequence). Losses at the gene ends were 5 bases for V and 5 bases for J; bases not matched to a gene: 3. The CDR3: CASSLDRDQPQHF. CDR3 nucleotide sequence: TGTGCCAGTAGTCTTGACAGGGATCAGCCCCAGCATTTT.

This chain joins TRBV5-4 and TRBJ2-7; 9 bases fit TRBD1. V shed 1 base and J 4 bases; nucleotides not matched to a gene: 3. This CDR3 has 14 amino acids. Germline assignment: CDR1 SGHNT and CDR2 YYREEE (reference sequence). Here the CDR3 DNA reads TGTGCCAGCAGCTTGCAACAGGGGGCTTACGAGCAGTACTTC. Protein product: CASSLQQGAYEQYF.

This clone has a handful of counts. V is TRBV27 and J is TRBJ2-7, with TRBD1 matching over 8 bases. The CDR3 covers 15 residues. The trim removed 2 bases at V and 4 bases at J, leaving 7 bases unmatched. In germline, CDR1 is MNHEY, CDR2 SMNVEV (reference sequence). This CDR3 reads CASSLTWDRRYEQYF. The CDR3 DNA follows: TGTGCCAGCAGTTTAACGTGGGACAGGAGGTACGAGCAGTACTTC.

The gene calls are TRBV7-9 and TRBJ2-7; TRBD2 matches at 8 bases. There are 14 residues in the CDR3. J gave up 2 bases and V 5 bases, and 5 bases lay outside the gene matches. Per the germline V gene, CDR1 is SEHNR and CDR2 is FQNEAQ (reference sequence). In DNA form, the CDR3 reads TGTGCCAGCAGCCTAACTAGCGGACCCTACGAGCAGTACTTC. Its protein product is CASSLTSGPYEQYF.

The chain recombines TRBV5-4 with TRBJ2-1; 12 nucleotides match TRBD2. CDR1 and CDR2 (germline): SGHNT, YYREEE (reference sequence). This CDR3 spans 16 amino acids. Losses at the gene ends were 0 bases for V and 6 bases for J; bases not matched to a gene: 4. Here the CDR3 DNA reads TGTGCCAGCAGCTTGGAGACTAGCGGGAGTCTCAATGAGCAGTTCTTC. It encodes CASSLETSGSLNEQFF. The full variable domain, with the rest looked up from reference TRBV5-4 and TRBJ2-1, is ETGVTQSPTHLIKTRGQQVTLRCSSQSGHNTVSWYQQALGQGPQFIFQYYREEENGRGNFPPRFSGLQFPNYSSELNVNALELDDSALYLCASSLETSGSLNEQFFGPGTRLTVL.

The rearrangement links TRBV11-3 to TRBJ1-2; D unresolved. Germline assignment: CDR1 SGHNT and CDR2 YENEEA. V shed 3 bases and J shed 5 bases, with 7 bases lying between them. The CDR3 is 12 amino acids. The CDR3: CASSFPNYGYTF. Written as DNA, the CDR3 is TGTGCCAGCAGCTTTCCAAATTATGGCTACACCTTC.

This clone was observed once. The chain uses TRBV7-9 and TRBJ2-3; 9 bases fit TRBD2. J gave up 4 bases and V 1 base, and 12 bases lay outside the gene matches. Germline CDR1 reads SEHNR; CDR2 reads FQNEAQ (reference sequence). CDR3 length equals 18 residues. The CDR3 bases are TGTGCCAGCAGCTTAGGCGGGGGGGGACTAGGAGGATCAGATACGCAGTATTTT. This codes for CASSLGGGGLGGSDTQYF. The full variable domain, completed using reference TRBV7-9 and TRBJ2-3, is DTGVSQNPRHKITKRGQNVTFRCDPISEHNRLYWYRQTLGQGPEFLTYFQNEAQLEKSRLLSDRFSAERPKGSFSTLEIQRTEQGDSAMYLCASSLGGGGLGGSDTQYFGPGTRLTVL.

The chain carries TRBV9 and TRBJ1-6; 7 bases match TRBD1. The germline V gene has CDR1 SGDLS and CDR2 YYNGEE. Trimming at V came to 0 bases and at J to 7 bases, leaving 1 base not matched to a gene. The CDR3 has 14 residues. CDR3 in DNA: TGTGCCAGCAGCGTAGCAGGGGGGAATTCACCCCTCCACTTT. Translation gives CASSVAGGNSPLHF.

V and J are TRBV7-2 and TRBJ1-5, with 7 bases fitting TRBD1. The CDR3 sequence is 15 residues long. CDR1 and CDR2 from the germline V gene are SGHTA and FQGNSA. V was clipped by 3 bases and J by 0 bases; unmatched bases: 2. For the CDR3, the DNA is TGTGCCAGCAGCTTGACAGGGACTAGCAATCAGCCCCAGCATTTT. This sequence encodes CASSLTGTSNQPQHF.

The chain links TRBV9 to TRBJ2-1; 9 bases fit TRBD2. The germline V gene encodes CDR1 SGDLS and CDR2 YYNGEE. The CDR3 is made up of 15 amino acids. V was pared by 0 bases and J by 9 bases, with 7 bases of the junction left unmatched. This CDR3 reads CASSVEASGVGEQFF. CDR3 DNA: TGTGCCAGCAGCGTAGAGGCTAGCGGGGTAGGTGAGCAGTTCTTC.

The rearrangement uses TRBV7-9 and TRBJ2-3, with 9 bases matching TRBD1. Germline V lookup: CDR1 SEHNR, CDR2 FQNEAQ (reference sequence). V was clipped by 2 bases and J by 4 bases; unmatched bases: 7. This CDR3 comprises 16 residues. CDR3 loop: CASSLTGTGIPDTQYF. The CDR3 DNA reads TGTGCCAGCAGCTTAACCGGGACAGGGATCCCAGATACGCAGTATTTT. Full variable domain (remainder filled in from reference TRBV7-9 and TRBJ2-3): DTGVSQNPRHKITKRGQNVTFRCDPISEHNRLYWYRQTLGQGPEFLTYFQNEAQLEKSRLLSDRFSAERPKGSFSTLEIQRTEQGDSAMYLCASSLTGTGIPDTQYFGPGTRLTVL.

This chain uses TRBV6-8 with TRBJ2-3; D might be TRBD2 (6 bases). From germline, CDR1 is MNHGY and CDR2 SAAAGT. V was trimmed by 6 bases and J by 0 bases, leaving 13 bases between them. The CDR3 loop spans 15 amino acids. CDR3 sequence reads: CASSRAGYSTDTQYF. CDR3 nucleotide sequence: TGTGCCAGCAGCAGAGCGGGCTACAGCACAGATACGCAGTATTTT.

The V gene is TRBV2, the J gene TRBJ1-2; 8 nucleotides match TRBD1. Per germline, CDR1 SNHLY and CDR2 FYNNEI. V was clipped by 10 bases and J by 7 bases; unmatched bases: 5. The CDR3 sequence is 11 residues long. The CDR3 region is CAITGGRGYTF. The CDR3 coding sequence is TGTGCCATCACAGGGGGACGTGGCTACACCTTC.

The chain links TRBV10-3 to TRBJ1-1; 11 bases are a match to TRBD1. V lost 2 bases and J lost 7; bases outside the gene matches: 9. CDR1 and CDR2 (germline): ENHRY, SYGVKD. The CDR3 extends over 16 amino acids. The CDR3 DNA reads TGTGCCATCAGTGAGGGAGGAGGACAGGGGGCGGATGAAGCTTTCTTT. Translating gives CAISEGGGQGADEAFF.

This chain uses TRBV9 with TRBJ2-3, with 7 positions matching TRBD2. From germline, CDR1 is SGDLS and CDR2 YYNGEE. Trimming cost V 0 bases and J 5 bases; bases outside gene matches: 12. This CDR3 is 17 amino acids long. The DNA for the CDR3 is TGTGCCAGCAGCGTAGCTTCGGTTGCGGGAGCGGTAGATACGCAGTATTTT. Translation gives CASSVASVAGAVDTQYF.

The chain has TRBV28 and TRBJ2-1, with 7 bases matching TRBD2. The CDR3 is 15 residues long. V gave up 10 bases and J gave up 4 bases; unmatched junction bases: 13. Germline V gives CDR1 MDHEN, CDR2 SYDVKM. CDR3 residues: CATGTTSAPYNEQFF. CDR3 nucleotide sequence: TGTGCCACCGGAACCACTAGCGCCCCATACAATGAGCAGTTCTTC.

The chain recombines TRBV9 with TRBJ2-6; weak D call: TRBD1 (5 bases). CDR1 and CDR2 from the germline V gene are SGDLS and YYNGEE. The length of the CDR3 is 16 residues. V dropped 4 bases and J dropped 0 bases, with 11 bases sitting between them. CDR3 in DNA: TGTGCCAGCAGCCCCGGACATTCCTCTGGGGCCAACGTCCTGACTTTC. Encoded protein: CASSPGHSSGANVLTF.

This chain joins TRBV7-3 and TRBJ2-5; D unresolved. V dropped 2 bases and J dropped 2 bases, with 6 bases sitting between them. The CDR3 has 13 amino acids. Germline loops: CDR1 SGHTA, CDR2 FQGTGA. The DNA for the CDR3 is TGTGCCAGCAGCTTATTGCGTCAAGAGACCCAGTACTTC. Translation: CASSLLRQETQYF.

CDR3 loop: CASRELGTQETQYF. The CDR3 region has the DNA TGTGCCAGCAGGGAACTGGGGACACAAGAGACCCAGTACTTC. The J gene is TRBJ2-5, the V gene TRBV2; D might be TRBD1 (6 bases). Trimming left V 6 bases short and J 2 bases short, with 13 bases between. The CDR3 is made up of 14 amino acids. Germline lookup yields CDR1 SNHLY and CDR2 FYNNEI. The full variable domain, rest sourced from reference TRBV2 and TRBJ2-5, is EPEVTQTPSHQVTQMGQEVILRCVPISNHLYFYWYRQILGQKVEFLVSFYNNEISEKSEIFDDQFSVERPDGSNFTLKIRSTKLEDSAMYFCASRELGTQETQYFGPGTRLLVL.